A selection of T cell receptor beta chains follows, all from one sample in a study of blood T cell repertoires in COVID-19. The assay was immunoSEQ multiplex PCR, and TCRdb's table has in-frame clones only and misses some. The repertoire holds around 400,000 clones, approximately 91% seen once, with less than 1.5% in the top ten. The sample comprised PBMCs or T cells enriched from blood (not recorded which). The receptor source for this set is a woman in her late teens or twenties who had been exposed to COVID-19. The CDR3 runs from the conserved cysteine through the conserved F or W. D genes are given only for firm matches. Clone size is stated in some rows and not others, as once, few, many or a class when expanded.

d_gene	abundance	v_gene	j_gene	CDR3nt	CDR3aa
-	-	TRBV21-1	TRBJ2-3	TGTGCCAGCAGCAAAAAACGAACCGGGGGGGGAGGCACAGATACGCAGTATTTT	CASSKKRTGGGGTDTQYF
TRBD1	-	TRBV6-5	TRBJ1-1	TGTGCCAGCAGTTCAGGACAGGGAACGGCTTTCTTT	CASSSGQGTAFF
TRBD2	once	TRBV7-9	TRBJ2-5	TGTGCCAGCAGCTTAGGACTAGCGGGGGGATCAGAGACCCAGTACTTC	CASSLGLAGGSETQYF
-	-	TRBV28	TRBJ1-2	TGTGCCAGCAGTTTCCCCATCTATGGCTACACCTTC	CASSFPIYGYTF
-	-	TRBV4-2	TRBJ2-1	TGTGCCAGCAGCCATGAGGTATTCGTGTTCTTC	CASSHEVFVFF
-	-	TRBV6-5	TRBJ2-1	TGTGCCAGCAGTTCACGGGACTGGGGGTTTAATGAGCAGTTCTTC	CASSSRDWGFNEQFF
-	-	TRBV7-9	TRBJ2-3	TGTGCCAGCAGCGTTGTACAGGGTCCCACAGATACGCAGTATTTT	CASSVVQGPTDTQYF
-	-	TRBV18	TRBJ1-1	TGTGCCAGCTCACCATTATATCAGGGAAAGAACACTGAAGCTTTCTTT	CASSPLYQGKNTEAFF
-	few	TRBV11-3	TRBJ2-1	TGTGCCAGCAGCTTAGAATGGTCAACGGGATACAATGAGCAGTTCTTC	CASSLEWSTGYNEQFF
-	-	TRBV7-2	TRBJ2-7	TGTGCCAGCAGCTTAGTCGGCGTTGCACAGGGTTACGAGCAGTACTTC	CASSLVGVAQGYEQYF
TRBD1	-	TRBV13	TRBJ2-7	TGTGCCAGCAGCGTACAGGGGGCCTTTTACGAGCAGTACTTC	CASSVQGAFYEQYF
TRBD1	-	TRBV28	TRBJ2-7	TGTGCCAGCAGATCAACAGGGGGCCGCTCCTACGAGCAGTACTTC	CASRSTGGRSYEQYF
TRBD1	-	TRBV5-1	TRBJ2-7	TGCGCCAGCAGCCGGACAGGTTACGAGCAGTACTTC	CASSRTGYEQYF
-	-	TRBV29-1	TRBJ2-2	TGCAGCGTGGCCAGGACAGCGAACACCGGGGAGCTGTTTTTT	CSVARTANTGELFF
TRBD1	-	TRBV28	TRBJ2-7	TGTGCCAGCAGTACGCGACCAAGGGGGCTCGAGCAGTACTTC	CASSTRPRGLEQYF
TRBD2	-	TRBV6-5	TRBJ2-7	TGTGCCAGCTGCGAGAAGAGCGGGGCCAGCTACGAGCAGTACTTC	CASCEKSGASYEQYF
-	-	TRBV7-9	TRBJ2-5	TGTGCCAGCAGCAACGCCGGGTTCCAAGGCGAGACCCAGTACTTC	CASSNAGFQGETQYF
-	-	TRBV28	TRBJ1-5	TGTGCCACCAGCCCTCCCGCGTATCAGCCCCAGCATTTT	CATSPPAYQPQHF
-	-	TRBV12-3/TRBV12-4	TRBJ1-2	TGTGCCAGCAGACTCAGGGGTGGCTACACCTTC	CASRLRGGYTF
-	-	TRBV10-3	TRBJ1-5	TGTGCCATCAGCGCTCGGGGGTACGATCAGCCCCAGCATTTT	CAISARGYDQPQHF
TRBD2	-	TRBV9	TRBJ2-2	TGTGCCAGCAACCAACGGACTAGCGGGAACACCGGGGAGCTGTTTTTT	CASNQRTSGNTGELFF
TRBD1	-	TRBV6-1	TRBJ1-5	TGTGCCAGCAGTGAAGCGCAGGGGGGCAATCAGCCCCAGCATTTT	CASSEAQGGNQPQHF
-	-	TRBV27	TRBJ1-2	TGTGCCAGCAGTATTACGGGACACGAGAACTATGGCTACACCTTC	CASSITGHENYGYTF
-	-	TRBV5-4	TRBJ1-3	TGTGCCAGCAGCCATGGTACAGGGCCCTCTGGAAACACCATATATTTT	CASSHGTGPSGNTIYF
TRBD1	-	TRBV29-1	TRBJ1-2	TGCAGCGTGGGACAGGGAAGCGGCTACACCTTC	CSVGQGSGYTF
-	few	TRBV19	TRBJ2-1	TGTGCCAGTAGGCCCCCGACAAGTAACAATGAGCAGTTCTTC	CASRPPTSNNEQFF
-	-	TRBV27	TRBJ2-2	TGTGCCAGCAGTTTTCTGGAGGGGGAGCTGTTTTTT	CASSFLEGELFF
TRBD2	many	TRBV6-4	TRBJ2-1	TGTGCCAGCAGTGACGAAAACGCTAGCGGTGAGCAGTTCTTC	CASSDENASGEQFF
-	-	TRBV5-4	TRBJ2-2	TGTGCCAGCAGCGGAGGGACTTACACCGGGGAGCTGTTTTTT	CASSGGTYTGELFF
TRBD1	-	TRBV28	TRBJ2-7	TGTGCCAGCGGGACAGGAATCTACGAGCAGTACTTC	CASGTGIYEQYF
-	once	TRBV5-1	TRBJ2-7	TGCGCCAGCAGCTTGGGCGTCAACTCCTACGAGCAGTACTTC	CASSLGVNSYEQYF
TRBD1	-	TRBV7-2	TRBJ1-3	TGTGCCAGCAGCTTAGGACAGGGCAACACTGGAAACACCATATATTTT	CASSLGQGNTGNTIYF
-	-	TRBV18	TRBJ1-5	TGTGCCAGCTCACCAGGCAGGGTGTCGCCTCAGCCCCAGCATTTT	CASSPGRVSPQPQHF
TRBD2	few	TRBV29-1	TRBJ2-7	TGCAGCGTTGAAGAGCTAGCGGGGTCCTCCTACGAGCAGTACTTC	CSVEELAGSSYEQYF
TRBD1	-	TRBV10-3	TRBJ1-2	TGTGCCATCAGTGGGGGACAGGGATTTGGCTATGGCTACACCTTC	CAISGGQGFGYGYTF
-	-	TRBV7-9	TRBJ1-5	TGTGCCAGCAGCTTGAGTGGCGGGAGCCAGCATTTT	CASSLSGGSQHF
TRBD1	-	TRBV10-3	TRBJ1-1	TGTGCCATCAGTGAGTCGCTAGGGACAGGGAACACTGAAGCTTTCTTT	CAISESLGTGNTEAFF
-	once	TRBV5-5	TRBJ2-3	TGTGCCAGCAGTCCTCGGGAAGGTTATAGCACAGATACGCAGTATTTT	CASSPREGYSTDTQYF
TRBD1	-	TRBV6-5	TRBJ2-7	TGTGCCAGCAGTTTCGAACAGGGGGTGTACGAGCAGTACTTC	CASSFEQGVYEQYF
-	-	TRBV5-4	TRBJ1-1	TGTGCCACCCAGACAGGGAACACTGAAGCTTTCTTT	CATQTGNTEAFF
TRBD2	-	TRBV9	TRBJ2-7	TGTGCCAGCAGCGCAAGTGGGGGGGAGCCGTACTTC	CASSASGGEPYF
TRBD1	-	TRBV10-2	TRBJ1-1	TGCGCCAGCACCCTACAGGGGCAGAACACTGAAGCTTTCTTT	CASTLQGQNTEAFF
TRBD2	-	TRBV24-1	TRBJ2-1	TGTGCCACCAGTGGTAGGACTAGCGGGAGTGGTTACAATGAGCAGTTCTTC	CATSGRTSGSGYNEQFF
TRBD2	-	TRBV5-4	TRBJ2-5	TGTGCCAGCAGCTTGGTCCCCTCACTAGCGGGAGAGGGGCGAGAAGAGACCCAGTACTTC	CASSLVPSLAGEGREETQYF
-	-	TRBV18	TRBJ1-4	TGTGCCAGCTCACCACAGGGACAACCTAATGAAAAACTGTTTTTT	CASSPQGQPNEKLFF
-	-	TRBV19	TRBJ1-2	TGTGCCAGTAGTTTATACAGCAATGGCTACACCTTC	CASSLYSNGYTF
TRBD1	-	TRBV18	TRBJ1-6	TGTGCCAGCTCACCACCGGCAGGGGGTAATTCACCCCTCCACTTT	CASSPPAGGNSPLHF
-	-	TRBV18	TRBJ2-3	TGTGCCAGCTCACCTTTGGGGGGTGGACAACCGACAGATACGCAGTATTTT	CASSPLGGGQPTDTQYF
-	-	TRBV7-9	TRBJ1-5	TGTGCCAGCAGCTTTGGTGGCACAGGATCTTATAGCAATCAGCCCCAGCATTTT	CASSFGGTGSYSNQPQHF
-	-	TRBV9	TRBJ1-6	TGTGCCAGCAGCGTAGGAGGGGGAGCTTATAATTCACCCCTCCACTTT	CASSVGGGAYNSPLHF
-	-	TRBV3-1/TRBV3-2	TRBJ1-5	TGTGCCAGCAGTACTGGACAGAGCAATCAGCCCCAGCATTTT	CASSTGQSNQPQHF
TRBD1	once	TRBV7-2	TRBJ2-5	TGTGCCAGCAGCTTAGGGGACAGGGGAGTTGGTTTTGGGACCCAGTACTTC	CASSLGDRGVGFGTQYF
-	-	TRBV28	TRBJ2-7	TGTGCCAGCAGTATTTCGGGTAGCGGTTCCTACGAGCAGTACTTC	CASSISGSGSYEQYF
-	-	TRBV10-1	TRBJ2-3	TGCGCCAGCAGTGAGTCGGGTCTCCGGGCCGGAGGGAGAGGAGATACGCAGTATTTT	CASSESGLRAGGRGDTQYF
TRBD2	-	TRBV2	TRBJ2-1	TGTGCCAGCACACTACCTGGGACTATCTCCTACAATGAGCAGTTCTTC	CASTLPGTISYNEQFF
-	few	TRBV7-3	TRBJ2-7	TGTGCCAGCAGCCCCTACAGGGATGGGGCCTACGAGCAGTACTTC	CASSPYRDGAYEQYF
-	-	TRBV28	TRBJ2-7	TGTGCCAGCAGGCAGAACTCCTACGAGCAGTACTTC	CASRQNSYEQYF
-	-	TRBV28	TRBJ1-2	TGTGCCAGCAGGCCAATTGACAGAAACTATGGCTACACCTTC	CASRPIDRNYGYTF
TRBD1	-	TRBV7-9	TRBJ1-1	TGTGCCACCACGGGACAGGAGAACACTGAAGCTTTCTTT	CATTGQENTEAFF